What follows describes a single T cell receptor (beta chain). Its matching antigen is unknown. These data come from a study of cytomegalovirus exposure and HLA in healthy donors. The primer mix had 60 Vbeta and 13 Jbeta primers. Here immunoSEQ multiplex PCR was the method, and the copy in TCRdb shows in-frame clones only, minus some. The top ten clones hold 0.95% to 1.5% of a sample with some 150,000 clones, almost 80% of them seen once. General study results and limits: The listing of 150 to 200 TCR beta chains classed them as cytomegalovirus-associated. Associated with HLA alleles at 0.05 false discovery rate in a later analysis were 16,951 TCR beta sequences.

CDR3 length: 14 residues. In germline, CDR1 is MNHEY, CDR2 SVGAGI. V gave up 5 bases and J gave up 4 bases; unmatched junction bases: 1. The TCR was taken from a woman aged 50 to 65 in good health and CMV-seronegative. The chain is built from TRBV6-5 and TRBJ2-3; 12 nucleotides agree with TRBD2. The specimen sequenced was PBMCs. The CDR3: CASSLAGGSDTQYF. In nucleotides, the CDR3 is TGTGCCAGCAGTCTAGCGGGAGGGTCAGATACGCAGTATTTT.